A few counts support the clone carrying this T cell receptor beta chain. Antigen unknown. This specimen comes from a study of identical twins. Regarding the study as a whole: Invariant cells of the MAIT and iNKT types might have partly distorted the zero-insertion analyses. Out-of-frame beta sequences exhibited a weaker degree of excess twin sharing. Memory repertoires showed no such pattern, whereas abundant cord blood beta clonotypes carried fewer insertions.

Unique molecular identifiers were present on cDNA, and template switching added a universal primer site. TCRdb reanalysed the 5' RACE reads using MiXCR and keeps one entry per CDR3 protein. The sample comprises a few hundred thousand distinct CDR3 sequences, about 12% of which are singletons, and around 7.2% rests with the top ten. CDR1 and CDR2 (germline): SGHDT, YYEEEE. This CDR3 is built from 13 residues. Trimming took 0 bases from V and 5 from J, leaving 6 bases between them. Separately, the same data were catalogued under a study of yellow fever vaccine responses in identical twins.

The chain employs TRBV5-6 and TRBJ2-1, with D hard to call. Specimen: CD8+ T cells sorted from blood. This clonotype was obtained from a woman in her late teens or twenties in good health. The CDR3 loop is CASSLATHNEQFF. CDR3 nucleotide sequence: TGTGCCAGCAGCTTGGCTACCCACAATGAGCAGTTCTTC.